This TCR beta chain was sequenced for a study of regulatory T cells in long-lasting Graves disease (dated by TCRdb to the early 2020s). Concerning the study at large: Antithyroid drugs had been taken for less than 3 months by newly diagnosed Graves' disease patients. Persistent Graves' disease patients were compared with newly diagnosed Graves' disease patients by peripheral blood TCR sequencing and RNA sequencing. The study was registered as a clinical trial and conducted in China. TCR sequencing covered roughly 13 persistent and some 20 newly diagnosed Graves' disease patients, 33 samples in total. What the research found in general, with its limitations: A larger number of public clonotypes was shared among persistent patients (about 2,700) than among newly diagnosed patients (roughly 970). TRBV28, TRBJ1-2 and TRBJ2-5 were preferentially used in persistent disease, while TRBV20-1 and TRBJ2-1 were favored in newly diagnosed disease. The authors acknowledged the small sample size as a limitation that may reduce accuracy. Because the primary lesion, thyroid tissue, could not be accessed, the study looked at peripheral blood alone. Lower TCR Shannon entropy and fewer highly expanded clones were observed in persistent Graves' disease patients than in newly diagnosed patients, which suggested clonal expansion. Sequencing and analysis were limited to the TCR beta chain.

The library was built by means of multiplex PCR. Sequencing took place on an Illumina HiSeq 4000. CDR3 regions were amplified by Arm-PCR with iRepertoire HTBI primers to construct TCR beta libraries. Gel purification was performed on PCR products prior to sequencing. Regarding the original processing steps: A total of roughly 58 TRBV and 14 TRBJ segments were identified across samples and were used for gene usage analysis of CDR3 amino acid clonotypes. Filtered high-quality paired reads were merged into contigs using COPE and FqMerger. BLAST was used to align contigs to the IMGT TRBV, TRBD and TRBJ reference genes, and CDR3 was defined following IMGT. Any clonotype with a frequency above 0.1% was counted as a highly expanded clone. Shannon entropy served as the measure of repertoire diversity, while the Gini coefficient captured V-J evenness. Public clonotypes were defined as clonotypes shared by more than one individual. The public reads were run again by TCRdb, first through fastp at Q25 and then through MiXCR, and only productive beta chains were kept. Identical CDR3 proteins give one entry, which carries the most common genes and DNA. The V and J calls were determined by TCRdb, not by the authors. Counted in this sample were some 600,000 distinct CDR3 sequences; 15% to 20% of them appeared once. Jointly, the top ten make up around 12% of the sample.

This clonotype was found a few times. Its antigen has not been determined. No much larger clonotype is one base removed from it; base qualities were not supplied. V is pruned by 4 bases and J by 13 bases, leaving 15 bases of the junction without a gene match. Its CDR3 holds 16 amino acids, cysteine through phenylalanine. Of all the DNA, just the CDR3 is kept, 48 bases in frame from base 1. The germline V gene provides CDR1 MNHEY and CDR2 SVGAGI. The time point tag for this specimen amounts to: newly diagnosed GD, antithyroid drugs for less than 3 months. For both TCR sequencing and RNA sequencing, RNA was extracted from PBMCs in TRIzol. The diagnosis of Graves' disease followed American Thyroid Association guidelines. Patients for the study were recruited at an endocrinology department in Xi'an, China. From each patient, approximately 9.9 milliliters of peripheral blood was collected into an EDTA anticoagulant tube. PBMCs were isolated by Ficoll Paque Plus density gradient separation without further T cell sorting. An Agilent 2100 Bioanalyzer and agarose gel were used to check RNA quality, and a NanoDrop 2000 was used to measure RNA concentration.

In addition, the sample was reused for a study of T cells in Graves' hyperthyroidism and ophthalmopathy. The second publication reports: A patient counted as having stable Graves' hyperthyroidism if no progression to ophthalmopathy occurred over 18 months of follow-up. Hyperthyroidism patients were newly diagnosed, had a disease duration of under 2 months, and were aged 18 to 65 years. Patients with uncontrolled infections, other autoimmune diseases, pregnancy or lactation were excluded. Diagnoses were based on clinical symptoms, serum thyroxine and TRAb, thyroid ultrasound and orbital computed tomography. A first-round RT-PCR of the TCR CDR3 used the HTBI primer set with the Qiagen OneStep RT-PCR kit. Most expanded thyroid clonotypes (frequency above 0.001) were also detected in blood, a finding suggesting that blood repertoires may reflect thyroid immune responses. Ophthalmopathy was separated from stable hyperthyroidism by a 13 V-J signature model, with about 88% sensitivity and 81% to 83% specificity obtained in cross-validation and 80%/75% obtained in testing. In validation, progression to ophthalmopathy was predicted by the model with 65% to 71% sensitivity and nearly 75% specificity, a median of about 6.4 months before onset. TCR V-J signatures able to tell the groups apart were searched for in a discovery cohort of 90 to 100 patients, of whom over 40 had Graves' ophthalmopathy and 55 to 60 had stable Graves' hyperthyroidism. An independent validation cohort of around 19 hyperthyroidism patients and about 15 patients who later progressed to ophthalmopathy tested prospective prediction of ophthalmopathy. The 100 or so discovery patients were randomly split 7:3 into training and test sets. In addition, the study compared T-cell repertoires in thyroid tissue and in blood from about six Graves' hyperthyroidism patients. Following sampling, methimazole starting at 30 mg daily was given to hyperthyroidism patients, and high-dose intravenous methylprednisolone was given to ophthalmopathy patients. Libraries were constructed in a second round of multiplex PCR, after which size selection and purification were performed. Paired-end sequencing of the libraries was performed with 100 bp reads on an Illumina HiSeq2000. SOAPnuke was used to process the raw data, removing reads that contained adapters or uncalled bases, had a mean Phred below 15, or lacked an exact match to the constant primer or identifier. COPE v1.2.5 was used to merge the high-quality paired reads, and each unique nucleotide sequence was defined as a clonotype. MiTCR v1.1 was used to align the clonotypes against IMGT TRBV, TRBD and TRBJ reference segments. The analysis was restricted to V-J combinations with a frequency above 0.0001, which together covered about 99% of the repertoires. A TCS score was defined as the ratio of F50 (clonal expansion) to E x V (chaos), with BLOSUM62-based TCRdist applied between CDR3 peptides within each V-J. Welch's t-statistics and random forest reduced approximately 520 V-J features to 13, which were used in a naive Bayes classifier (R e1071). No statistical method was used to set the sample size in advance, and investigators knew the group allocation. According to the paper, TCR Vbeta CDR3 sequencing was carried out on over 130 peripheral blood samples, which came from some 41 ophthalmopathy, around 75 hyperthyroidism and some 17 progressor patients.

The sequencing here drew on peripheral blood mononuclear cells (PBMCs), taken at new diagnosis, from a patient treated with antithyroid drugs. The V and J genes are TRBV6-5 and TRBJ2-2; 10 nucleotides in the junction match TRBD2. The TCR sequence derives from a man aged 18 to 35 with Graves disease. Donor details come from another sample of the same person, matched by shared clones. The sequenced DNA: TGTGCCAGCAGTTCAACTAGCGGGGCAAGGCTCGAGGTGCTGTTTTTT. Translated, this is CASSSTSGARLEVLFF.